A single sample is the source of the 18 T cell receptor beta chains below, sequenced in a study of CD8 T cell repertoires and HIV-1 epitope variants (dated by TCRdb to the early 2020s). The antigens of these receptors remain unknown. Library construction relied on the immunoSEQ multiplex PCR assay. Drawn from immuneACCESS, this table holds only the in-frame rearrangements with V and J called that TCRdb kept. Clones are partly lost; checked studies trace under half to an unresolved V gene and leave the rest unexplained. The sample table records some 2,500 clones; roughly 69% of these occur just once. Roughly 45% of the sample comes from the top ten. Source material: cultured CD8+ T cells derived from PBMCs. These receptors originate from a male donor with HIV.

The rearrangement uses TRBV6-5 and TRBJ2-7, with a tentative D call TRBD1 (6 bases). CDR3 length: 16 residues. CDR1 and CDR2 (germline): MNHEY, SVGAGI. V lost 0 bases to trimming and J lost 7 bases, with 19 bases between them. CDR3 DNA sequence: TGTGCCAGCAGTTACTCGAGAGGGGCTTCCAGGGGAGAGCAGTACTTC. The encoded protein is CASSYSRGASRGEQYF.

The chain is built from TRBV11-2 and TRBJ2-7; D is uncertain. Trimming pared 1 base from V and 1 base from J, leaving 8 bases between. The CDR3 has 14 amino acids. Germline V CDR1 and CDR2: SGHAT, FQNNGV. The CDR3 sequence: CASSLGPGSYEQYF. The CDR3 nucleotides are TGTGCCAGCAGCTTAGGTCCGGGTTCCTACGAGCAGTACTTC.

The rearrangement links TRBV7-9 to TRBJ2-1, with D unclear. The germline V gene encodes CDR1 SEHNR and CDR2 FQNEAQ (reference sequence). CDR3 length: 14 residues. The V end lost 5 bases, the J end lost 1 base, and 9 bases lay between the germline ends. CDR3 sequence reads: CASSLEWSYNEQFF. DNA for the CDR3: TGTGCCAGCAGCCTGGAATGGTCCTACAATGAGCAGTTCTTC. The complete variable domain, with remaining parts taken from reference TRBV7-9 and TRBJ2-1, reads DTGVSQNPRHKITKRGQNVTFRCDPISEHNRLYWYRQTLGQGPEFLTYFQNEAQLEKSRLLSDRFSAERPKGSFSTLEIQRTEQGDSAMYLCASSLEWSYNEQFFGPGTRLTVL.

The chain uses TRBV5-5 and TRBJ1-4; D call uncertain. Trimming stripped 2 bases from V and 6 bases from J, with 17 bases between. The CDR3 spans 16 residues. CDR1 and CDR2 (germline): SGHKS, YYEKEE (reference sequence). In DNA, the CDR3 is TGTGCCAGCAGCTTTTCTTCGGGCCTCCGTGATGAAAAACTGTTTTTT. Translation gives CASSFSSGLRDEKLFF.

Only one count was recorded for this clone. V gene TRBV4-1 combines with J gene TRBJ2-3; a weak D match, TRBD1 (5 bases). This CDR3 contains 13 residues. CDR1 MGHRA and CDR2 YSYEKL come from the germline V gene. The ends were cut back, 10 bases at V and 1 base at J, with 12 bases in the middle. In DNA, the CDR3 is TGCGCCACCTCAGAAGGGGGCACAGATACGCAGTATTTT. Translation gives CATSEGGTDTQYF.

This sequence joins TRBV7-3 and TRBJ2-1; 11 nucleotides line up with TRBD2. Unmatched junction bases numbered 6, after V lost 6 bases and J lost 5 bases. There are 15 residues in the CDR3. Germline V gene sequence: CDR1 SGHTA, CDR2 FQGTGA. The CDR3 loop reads CASSGLAGLNNEQFF. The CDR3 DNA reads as TGTGCCAGCAGTGGACTAGCGGGCCTTAACAATGAGCAGTTCTTC.

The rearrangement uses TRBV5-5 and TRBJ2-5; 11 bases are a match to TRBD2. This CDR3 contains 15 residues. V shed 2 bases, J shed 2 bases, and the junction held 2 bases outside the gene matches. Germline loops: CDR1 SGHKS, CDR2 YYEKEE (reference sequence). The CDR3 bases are TGTGCCAGCAGCTTTTCTAGCGGGGGGCAAGAGACCCAGTACTTC. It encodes CASSFSSGGQETQYF.

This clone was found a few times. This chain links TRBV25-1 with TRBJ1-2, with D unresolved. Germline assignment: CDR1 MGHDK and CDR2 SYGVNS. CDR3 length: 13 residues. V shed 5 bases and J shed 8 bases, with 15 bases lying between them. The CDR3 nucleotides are TGTGCCAGCAGTCCTTCAGACGGGCGAGGCTACACCTTC. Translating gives CASSPSDGRGYTF.

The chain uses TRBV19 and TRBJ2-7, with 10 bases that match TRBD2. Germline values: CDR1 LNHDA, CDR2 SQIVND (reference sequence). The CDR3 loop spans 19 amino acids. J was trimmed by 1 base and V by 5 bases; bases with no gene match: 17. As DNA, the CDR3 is TGTGCCAGTAGTCCTCCTAGCGGGGGCCATCTCTTTAATTCCTACGAGCAGTACTTC. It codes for CASSPPSGGHLFNSYEQYF.

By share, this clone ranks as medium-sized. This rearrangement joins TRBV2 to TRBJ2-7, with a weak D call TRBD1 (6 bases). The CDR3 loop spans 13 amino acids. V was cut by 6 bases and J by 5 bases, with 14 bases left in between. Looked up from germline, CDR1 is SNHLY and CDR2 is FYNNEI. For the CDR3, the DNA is TGTGCCAGCAGAGGGACACCCTATAACGAGCAGTACTTC. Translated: CASRGTPYNEQYF. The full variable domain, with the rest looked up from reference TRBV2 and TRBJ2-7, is EPEVTQTPSHQVTQMGQEVILRCVPISNHLYFYWYRQILGQKVEFLVSFYNNEISEKSEIFDDQFSVERPDGSNFTLKIRSTKLEDSAMYFCASRGTPYNEQYFGPGTRLTVT.

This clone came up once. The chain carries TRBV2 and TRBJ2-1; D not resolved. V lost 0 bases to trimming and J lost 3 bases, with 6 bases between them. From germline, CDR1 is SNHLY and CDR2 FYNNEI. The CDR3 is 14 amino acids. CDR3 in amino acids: CASSEAGGYNEQFF. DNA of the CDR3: TGTGCCAGCAGTGAAGCGGGCGGCTACAATGAGCAGTTCTTC. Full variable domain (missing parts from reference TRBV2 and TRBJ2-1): EPEVTQTPSHQVTQMGQEVILRCVPISNHLYFYWYRQILGQKVEFLVSFYNNEISEKSEIFDDQFSVERPDGSNFTLKIRSTKLEDSAMYFCASSEAGGYNEQFFGPGTRLTVL.

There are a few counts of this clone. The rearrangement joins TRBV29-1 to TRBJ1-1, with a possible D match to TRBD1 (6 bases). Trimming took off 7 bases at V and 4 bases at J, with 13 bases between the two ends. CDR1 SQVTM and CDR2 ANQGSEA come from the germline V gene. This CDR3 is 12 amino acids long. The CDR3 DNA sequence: TGCAGCGAGACCGACAGGCTCACTGAAGCTTTCTTT. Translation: CSETDRLTEAFF. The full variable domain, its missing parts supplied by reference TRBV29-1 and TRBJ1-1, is SAVISQKPSRDICQRGTSLTIQCQVDSQVTMMFWYRQQPGQSLTLIATANQGSEATYESGFVIDKFPISRPNLTFSTLTVSNMSPEDSSIYLCSETDRLTEAFFGQGTRLTVV.

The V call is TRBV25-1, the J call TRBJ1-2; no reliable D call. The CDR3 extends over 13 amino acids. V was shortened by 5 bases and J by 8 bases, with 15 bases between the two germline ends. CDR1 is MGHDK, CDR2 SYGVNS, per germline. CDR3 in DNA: TGTGCCAGCAGTCCTTTAGACGGGCGAGGCTACACCTTC. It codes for CASSPLDGRGYTF.

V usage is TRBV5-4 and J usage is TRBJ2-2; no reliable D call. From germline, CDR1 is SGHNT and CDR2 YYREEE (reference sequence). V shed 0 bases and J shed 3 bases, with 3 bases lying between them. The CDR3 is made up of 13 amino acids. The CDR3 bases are TGTGCCAGCAGCTTGGTCGACACCGGGGAGCTGTTTTTT. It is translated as CASSLVDTGELFF.

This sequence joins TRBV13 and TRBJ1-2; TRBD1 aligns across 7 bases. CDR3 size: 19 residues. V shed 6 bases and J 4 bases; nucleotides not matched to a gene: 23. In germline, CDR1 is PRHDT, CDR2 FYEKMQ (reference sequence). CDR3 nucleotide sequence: TGTGCCAGCAGGTCCCGGGGGACAGCGCTCCATTCACCGGCCTATGGCTACACCTTC. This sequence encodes CASRSRGTALHSPAYGYTF.

The CDR3 loop is CASSLGQGYTF. Written as DNA, the CDR3 is TGCGCCAGCAGCTTGGGACAGGGCTACACCTTC. This chain links TRBV5-1 with TRBJ1-2, with a tentative D call TRBD1 (5 bases). The V end was cut by 0 bases, the J end by 8 bases, with 5 bases between. This CDR3 comprises 11 residues. CDR1 is SGHRS, CDR2 YFSETQ, per germline.

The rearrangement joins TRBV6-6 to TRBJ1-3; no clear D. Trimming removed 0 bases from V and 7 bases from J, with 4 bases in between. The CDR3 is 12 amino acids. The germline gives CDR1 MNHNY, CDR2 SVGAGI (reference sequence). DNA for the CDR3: TGTGCCAGCAGTTACTCAAGGAACACCATATATTTT. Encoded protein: CASSYSRNTIYF.

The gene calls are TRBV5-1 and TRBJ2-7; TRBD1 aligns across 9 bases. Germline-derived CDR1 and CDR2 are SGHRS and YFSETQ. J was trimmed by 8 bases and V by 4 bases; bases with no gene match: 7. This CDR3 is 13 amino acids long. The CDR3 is CASSPGTGQKQYF. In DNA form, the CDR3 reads TGCGCCAGCAGCCCTGGGACAGGGCAAAAGCAGTACTTC.